Below are 24 T cell receptor beta chains sequenced from a single sample in a study of T cell clones after liver transplantation (dated by TCRdb to between 2017 and 2020). The method behind the library was the immunoSEQ multiplex PCR assay. The source is immuneACCESS, and TCRdb retained only in-frame sequences with V and J called. Part of the clones is not carried over; for the studies checked, unresolved V genes explain less than half of this, and the remainder is unexplained. For this sample the table gives tens of thousands of clones, of which roughly 80% were detected only once. Jointly, the top ten make up over 2% of the sample. Here the sequenced sample was CD4+ T cells from blood, taken 48 months after liver transplant. The receptors derive from a human patient who received a liver transplant. Following transplantation, part of the T cell population may be supplied by the graft donor rather than the patient.

This clone was recorded only once. The rearrangement uses TRBV4-3 and TRBJ2-5; D call uncertain. Germline V gene lookup returns CDR1 LGHNA and CDR2 YSLEER. V dropped 0 bases and J dropped 3 bases, with 8 bases sitting between them. The CDR3 loop spans 14 amino acids. Here the CDR3 reads CASSQERVKETQYF. The CDR3 bases are TGCGCCAGCAGCCAAGAACGCGTGAAAGAGACCCAGTACTTC.

J is TRBJ2-3 and V is TRBV4-2, with D possibly being TRBD2 (7 bases). With 0 bases removed from V and 5 bases from J, the gap between germline ends came to 24 bases. From germline, CDR1 is LGHNA and CDR2 YNFKEQ. This CDR3 region has 19 residues. The CDR3 spells CASSQEAWGASGMEDTQYF. The CDR3 nucleotides read TGTGCCAGCAGCCAAGAAGCTTGGGGGGCTAGCGGTATGGAAGATACGCAGTATTTT.

V gene TRBV6-5 combines with J gene TRBJ2-5; D is possibly TRBD1 or TRBD2 (5 bases each). The germline CDR1 and CDR2 sequences are MNHEY and SVGAGI. Trimming pared 6 bases from V and 4 bases from J, leaving 18 bases between. This CDR3 has 15 amino acids. CDR3: CASSPSWGYIETQYF. CDR3 nucleotide sequence: TGTGCCAGCAGCCCGTCTTGGGGGTACATAGAGACCCAGTACTTC.

V and J are TRBV14 and TRBJ2-3; perhaps TRBD2 as D (6 bases). Germline lookup yields CDR1 SGHDN and CDR2 FVKESK. The CDR3 sequence is 16 residues long. V lost 3 bases and J 3 bases, leaving 16 bases between the germline ends. The DNA for the CDR3 is TGTGCCAGCAGCCAGGCTGTTGGGGGAGGTACAGATACGCAGTATTTT. As protein: CASSQAVGGGTDTQYF.

J is TRBJ1-1 and V is TRBV5-3; D is unclear. TRBV5-3 is recorded as an ORF, its role being uncertain. This CDR3 comprises 13 residues. Trimming stripped 9 bases from V and 1 base from J, with 13 bases between. This chain's CDR3 is CATQYHGNTEAFF. For the CDR3, the DNA is TGTGCCACCCAATACCACGGGAACACTGAAGCTTTCTTT.

The chain couples TRBV7-9 to TRBJ1-4; D gene uncertain. The germline CDR1 and CDR2 sequences are SEHNR and FQNEAQ (reference sequence). This CDR3 contains 14 residues. Trimming removed 1 base at V and 4 bases at J, with 7 bases between. CDR3 sequence reads: CASSLDSLNEKLFF. In DNA form, the CDR3 reads TGTGCCAGCAGCTTAGACAGCCTTAATGAAAAACTGTTTTTT.

V usage is TRBV10-3 and J usage is TRBJ2-1, with TRBD2 matching over 7 bases. The CDR3 has 13 residues. Germline loops: CDR1 ENHRY, CDR2 SYGVKD. With 6 bases clipped from V and 7 bases from J, the junction kept 6 bases outside the gene matches. The CDR3 spells CAIRRERGNEQFF. Here the CDR3 DNA reads TGTGCCATCAGGCGGGAGAGGGGAAATGAGCAGTTCTTC.

The chain employs TRBV7-2 and TRBJ1-4; TRBD1 matches 7 bases. V lost 10 bases to trimming and J lost 3 bases; unmatched junction nucleotides: 11. This CDR3 spans 15 amino acids. Germline V gives CDR1 SGHTA, CDR2 FQGNSA. The CDR3 bases are TGTGCCACCGCAGGGGGGACGGATTCTAATGAAAAACTGTTTTTT. This sequence encodes CATAGGTDSNEKLFF.

The J gene is TRBJ1-1, the V gene TRBV28; D gene unclear. V was shortened by 4 bases and J by 6 bases, with 12 bases between the two germline ends. Germline loops: CDR1 MDHEN, CDR2 SYDVKM. This CDR3 has 13 amino acids. CDR3 nucleotides: TGTGCCAGCAGTTCCCCCTCTAGGGCTGAAGCTTTCTTT. Amino acids: CASSSPSRAEAFF. The full variable domain, in which reference TRBV28 and TRBJ1-1 provide the parts outside the CDR3, is DVKVTQSSRYLVKRTGEKVFLECVQDMDHENMFWYRQDPGLGLRLIYFSYDVKMKEKGDIPEGYSVSREKKERFSLILESASTNQTSMYLCASSSPSRAEAFFGQGTRLTVV.

This clone was seen once. This chain links TRBV6-6 with TRBJ2-2; a weak D match, TRBD1 (5 bases). Trimming stripped 7 bases from V and 4 bases from J, with 10 bases between. This CDR3 is 13 amino acids long. The germline gives CDR1 MNHNY, CDR2 SVGAGI (reference sequence). The CDR3 sequence is CASTVGPTGELFF. CDR3 DNA sequence: TGTGCCAGCACTGTGGGGCCCACCGGGGAGCTGTTTTTT.

The chain employs TRBV25-1 and TRBJ1-4, with TRBD1 as a possible D gene (5 bases). This CDR3 has 15 residues. Germline assignment: CDR1 MGHDK and CDR2 SYGVNS. V lost 1 base and J 7 bases, leaving 13 bases between the germline ends. The CDR3 reads CASSEFGIQGEKLFF. The CDR3 region has the DNA TGTGCCAGCAGTGAATTTGGGATCCAGGGTGAAAAACTGTTTTTT.

This chain joins TRBV28 and TRBJ1-1; no clear D gene. CDR3 length: 11 amino acids. The ends were cut back, 5 bases at V and 4 bases at J, with 5 bases in the middle. From germline, CDR1 is MDHEN and CDR2 SYDVKM. The CDR3 sequence: CASSQITEAFF. CDR3 bases: TGTGCCAGCAGTCAGATCACTGAAGCTTTCTTT.

Comments on this clone: This sample includes further DNA sequences coding for the same CDR3. The genes are TRBV28 and TRBJ1-5; 8 bases are shared with TRBD1. From germline, CDR1 is MDHEN and CDR2 SYDVKM. The CDR3 consists of 14 residues. V lost 2 bases to trimming and J lost 7 bases; unmatched junction nucleotides: 4. The chain's CDR3 is CASSLGRGRQPQHF. The CDR3 nucleotides are TGTGCCAGCAGTTTAGGCAGGGGGCGGCAGCCCCAGCATTTT.

V and J are TRBV23-1 and TRBJ1-6; D is uncertain. TRBV23-1 carries the ORF label, with uncertain function. V was cut by 4 bases and J by 7 bases, with 26 bases left in between. CDR3 size: 19 residues. Written as DNA, the CDR3 is TGCGCCAGCAGTCCCCCGCTCCTAGTGTCCCCTAATGACAATTCACCCCTCCACTTT. Translation gives CASSPPLLVSPNDNSPLHF.

The rearrangement uses TRBV5-4 and TRBJ1-1, with D possibly matching TRBD1 (6 bases). V was shortened by 2 bases and J by 2 bases, with 22 bases between the two germline ends. Germline V lookup: CDR1 SGHNT, CDR2 YYREEE (reference sequence). This CDR3 contains 18 residues. The CDR3 loop is CASSLGRAEGGRNTEAFF. For the CDR3, the DNA is TGTGCCAGCAGCTTAGGTCGGGCTGAGGGGGGGCGCAACACTGAAGCTTTCTTT.

This chain links TRBV4-1 with TRBJ2-7, with 7 positions matching TRBD2. Trimming removed 0 bases from V and 3 bases from J; junction bases left unmatched: 8. The CDR3 length is 16 residues. Germline V gene sequence: CDR1 MGHRA, CDR2 YSYEKL. The CDR3 nucleotides read TGCGCCAGCAGCCAAGATAGGGAGGGGACGCACTACGAGCAGTACTTC. It yields the protein CASSQDREGTHYEQYF.

The chain links TRBV6-6 to TRBJ2-1; weak D call: TRBD2 (6 bases). CDR1 MNHNY and CDR2 SVGAGI come from the germline V gene (reference sequence). This CDR3 has 15 amino acids. The V and J ends lost 4 bases and 7 bases respectively, with 17 bases between them. CDR3: CASSSGGMSGNEQFF. DNA of the CDR3: TGTGCCAGCAGTTCGGGCGGGATGAGTGGGAATGAGCAGTTCTTC.

To note about this clone: Other DNA sequences in the same sample also yield this CDR3. V and J are TRBV7-2 and TRBJ2-7; D is unresolved. Germline CDR1 is SGHTA and CDR2 is FQGNSA. The V gene lost 3 bases and the J gene lost 1 base, with 7 bases spanning the gap. The CDR3 is made up of 13 amino acids. DNA of the CDR3: TGTGCCAGCAGCTTGGGCCTATCCTACGAGCAGTACTTC. Translating gives CASSLGLSYEQYF.

The chain links TRBV5-1 to TRBJ1-2; maybe TRBD1 (5 bases). The CDR3 spans 14 residues. Germline V gives CDR1 SGHRS, CDR2 YFSETQ. V was clipped by 0 bases and J by 2 bases, with 8 bases between them. The CDR3 is CASSLADRNYGYTF. The CDR3 DNA sequence: TGCGCCAGCAGCTTGGCCGACAGAAACTATGGCTACACCTTC.

Only a few counts were recorded for this clone. CDR3 nucleotides: TGTGCCAGCAGCTTGTTTTTGGGTTCGAACACCGGGGAGCTGTTTTTT. It encodes CASSLFLGSNTGELFF. The rearrangement links TRBV7-2 to TRBJ2-2; D is unresolved. Germline loops: CDR1 SGHTA, CDR2 FQGNSA. The CDR3 contains 16 residues. With 3 bases removed from V and 0 bases from J, the gap between germline ends came to 11 bases.

This clone has just a few counts. The rearrangement uses TRBV7-6 and TRBJ1-4; possibly TRBD1 for D (5 bases). This CDR3 has 14 amino acids. V lost 2 bases and J lost 3, with 7 bases in between. The germline CDR1 and CDR2 sequences are SGHVS and FNYEAQ. The CDR3, as DNA: TGTGCCAGCAGCTTAAGGGGCCCTAATGAAAAACTGTTTTTT. Residues: CASSLRGPNEKLFF.

This chain connects TRBV28 to TRBJ2-1; 8 bases match TRBD2. After removal of 4 bases from V and 8 bases from J, the junction contained 10 bases not matched to a gene. This CDR3 has 15 amino acids. Germline CDR1 reads MDHEN; CDR2 reads SYDVKM. The CDR3 loop reads CASSSHSGKLYEQFF. Here the CDR3 DNA reads TGTGCCAGCAGTTCCCATAGCGGGAAGTTATATGAGCAGTTCTTC.

A word on this clone: Sequence at one end of the junction differs from germline and may be a read error. V gene TRBV5-1 combines with J gene TRBJ2-7; 8 positions match TRBD1. Germline V gene lookup returns CDR1 SGHRS and CDR2 YFSETQ. The CDR3 is 17 amino acids. The CDR3 region has the DNA TGCGCCAGCAGCACTCAACCCCAGGGGGCTTCCTCCGACGAGCAGTACTTC. Translated, it gives CASSTQPQGASSDEQYF.

This chain links TRBV2 with TRBJ1-5; D not certain. Trimming removed 3 bases from V and 3 bases from J, with 12 bases in between. The CDR3 is 15 residues long. Germline V gene data show CDR1 as SNHLY and CDR2 as FYNNEI. The CDR3 loop is CASSDHGSPNQPQHF. CDR3 bases: TGTGCCAGCAGTGACCACGGGAGTCCCAATCAGCCCCAGCATTTT.